The entry that follows covers one TCR beta chain sequence. The source of the sample is a study of blood T cell repertoires in COVID-19. In the study overall: The study drew acute and convalescent COVID-19 samples from the United States, Italy and Spain. From T cells, B-cell-depleted T cells, or PBMCs came the material, which was cDNA or gDNA.

Germline CDR1 and CDR2: LNHDA and SQIVND (reference sequence). Trimming took off 2 bases at V and 0 bases at J, with 13 bases between the two ends. This CDR3 has 16 amino acids. Authors' analysis steps: The authors estimated nucleated cell counts from reference gene primer amplification. Sequencing was performed with immunoSEQ multiplex PCR; in TCRdb, only in-frame clones are kept and a portion is missing. Clonal size and the V and J genes are those of that table, whereas D and trimming came from the DNA. The sample lists about 160,000 clones, about 80% seen once, with 20% to 25% in the top ten. The gene calls are TRBV19 and TRBJ1-2; D perhaps matches TRBD1 (6 bases). Sequencing used peripheral blood. The sequence was collected from a woman aged 80 or over with acute or convalescent COVID-19. CDR3 in DNA: TGTGCCAGTAGTATATCCGATAGGGGGTCTAACTATGGCTACACCTTC. Protein sequence: CASSISDRGSNYGYTF.